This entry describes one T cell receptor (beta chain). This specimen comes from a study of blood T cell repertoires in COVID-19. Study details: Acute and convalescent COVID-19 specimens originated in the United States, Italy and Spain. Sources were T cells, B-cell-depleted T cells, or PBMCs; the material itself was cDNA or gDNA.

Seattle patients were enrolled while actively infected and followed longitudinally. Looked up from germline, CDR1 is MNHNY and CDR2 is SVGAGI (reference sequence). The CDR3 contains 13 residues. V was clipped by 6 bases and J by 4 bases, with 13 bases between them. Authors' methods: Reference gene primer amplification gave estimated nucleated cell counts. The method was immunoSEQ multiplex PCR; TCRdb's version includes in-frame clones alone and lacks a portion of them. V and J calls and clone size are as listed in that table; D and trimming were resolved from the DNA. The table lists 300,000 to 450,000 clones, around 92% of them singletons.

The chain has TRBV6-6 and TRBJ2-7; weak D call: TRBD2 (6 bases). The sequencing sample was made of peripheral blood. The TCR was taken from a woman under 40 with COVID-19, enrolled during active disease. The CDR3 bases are TGTGCCAGCAGCCATTCGACTAGTTACGAGCAGTACGTC. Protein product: CASSHSTSYEQYV.